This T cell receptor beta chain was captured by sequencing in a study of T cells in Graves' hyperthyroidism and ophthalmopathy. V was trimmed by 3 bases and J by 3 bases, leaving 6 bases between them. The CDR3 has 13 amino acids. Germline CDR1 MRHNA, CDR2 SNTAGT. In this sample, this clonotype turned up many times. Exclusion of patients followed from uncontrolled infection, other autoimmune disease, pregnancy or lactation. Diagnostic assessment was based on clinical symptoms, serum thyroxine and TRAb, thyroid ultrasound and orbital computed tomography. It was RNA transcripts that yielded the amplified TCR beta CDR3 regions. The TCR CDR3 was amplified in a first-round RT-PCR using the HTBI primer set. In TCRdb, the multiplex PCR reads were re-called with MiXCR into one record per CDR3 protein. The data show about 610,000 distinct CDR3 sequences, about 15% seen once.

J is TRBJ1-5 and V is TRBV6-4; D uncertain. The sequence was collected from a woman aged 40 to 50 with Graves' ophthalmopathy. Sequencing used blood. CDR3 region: CASSEQANQPQHF. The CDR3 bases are TGTGCCAGCAGTGAGCAAGCCAATCAGCCCCAGCATTTT.